Given below is one T cell receptor (beta chain) in context. The germline V gene has CDR1 GTSNPN and CDR2 SVGIG (reference sequence). V was clipped by 2 bases and J by 5 bases, with 9 bases between them. The CDR3 extends over 12 amino acids. The sample belongs to a study of OX40 agonist ivuxolimab in advanced cancers. Study details: Every 2 weeks, patients received ivuxolimab intravenously, dosed at 0.01 to 10 mg/kg. Averaging around 60 years in age, with a range of roughly 23 to 85, the cohort was approximately 83% male. Prior checkpoint blockade (anti-PD-1, anti-PD-L1 or anti-CTLA-4) was permitted; around 40% had it.

Only in-frame clones appear in the TCRdb table, and some are missing; sequencing was by immunoSEQ multiplex PCR. The sample contains roughly 48,000 clones, more than 75% of which appear only once. The chain links TRBV30 to TRBJ2-5, with D possibly being TRBD1 (5 bases). The receptor's source is an adult with an advanced solid tumor such as melanoma, head and neck, liver or kidney cancer. The sequencing used CD4+ or CD8+ T cells sorted from blood, collected in a trial of the OX40 agonist ivuxolimab. The CDR3 bases are TGTGCCTGGAGTCCAGGGTCGGAGACCCAGTACTTC. This codes for CAWSPGSETQYF.